This T cell receptor beta chain was recorded in a study of cytomegalovirus exposure and HLA in healthy donors (dated by TCRdb to about 2017). With regard to the full study: An earlier analysis of some 600 of the donors reported about 280 Gb of sequence data and 95 million to 120 million unique TCR beta sequences obtained from about 180 million T cells. All discovery cohort repertoires had been generated on a single sequencing platform. Donor age, sex, ethnicity and CMV serostatus were compiled alongside the repertoire data. The study aimed to test whether cataloging public T cell receptors could reveal signatures of past pathogen exposure. The later analysis used no new phenotypic data to find candidate immune exposures, relying instead on TCR beta sequences and their occurrence across donors. An early release covering some 640 HLA-typed donors comprised approximately 300 gigabases of sequencing data and around 80 million unique TCR sequences. Along with the roughly 610-subject first cohort, a separate validation cohort of approximately 110 different subjects was used. On average, 235,054 unique TCR beta nucleotide sequences were sequenced per donor among 350 to 400 genotyped donors of the cohort, with roughly 19% of those sequences being non-productive. Of the 300 to 450 genotyped donors, roughly 80% fell in the genetic ancestry cluster associated with self-reported Caucasian donors. The number of typed donors differed by locus: about 629-630 for A, B, C, DRB1 and DQB1; 500 to 550 for DQA1; roughly 600 for DPA1; and around 470 for DPB1. To predict cytomegalovirus infection status, the study brought together high-throughput TCR immunosequencing, statistical association of individual TCRs with disease status, and machine learning. HLA typing covered class I and class II loci at four-digit resolution. The study used immunosequencing to profile the T cell repertoires of approximately 630 subjects and linked those repertoires to cytomegalovirus serostatus. About five DR-DQ haplotypes were treated as single units for association and clustering because of strong linkage in the cohort. A later analysis re-examined previously published TCR beta repertoires from 610 or so donors and added high-resolution HLA genotyping to investigate patterns of TCR occurrence. An earlier analysis of roughly 580 of the donors used high-throughput TCR beta sequencing to judge whether each TCR beta V gene segment behaved as functional or pseudogenic. A later genetic analysis took genome-wide SNP genotypes for about 55% of the roughly 700 donors and used that subset as a discovery cohort.

Reading the germline V gene gives CDR1 SGHRS and CDR2 YFSETQ. Trimming takes 4 bases from V and 1 base from J, and the germline ends sit 14 bases apart. The CDR3, cysteine through phenylalanine, is 16 amino acids long. Only CDR3 DNA is held: 48 bases, read in frame from base 1. Libraries were prepared through the immunoSEQ multiplex PCR assay. The multiplex PCR relied on a mix of 60 forward primers for TCR Vbeta segments and 13 reverse primers for TCR Jbeta segments. A multiplex PCR assay on genomic DNA amplified the CDR3 region of rearranged TCR beta genes. The Illumina HiSeq System was used to sequence the amplified TCR beta libraries as 87-base-pair reads. From the authors' description of their analysis: In a later analysis, approximately 74 million unique TCR beta chains were counted across the 650 to 700 repertoires, and roughly 11 million of these chains were shared by at least two donors. To remove PCR and sequencing errors, raw reads were error-corrected and collapsed into unique sequences using a nearest-neighbor algorithm that merged closely related sequences. Alignment of CDR3 sequences to IMGT reference sequences was used to assign V, D and J gene segments. Each retained sequence needed at least a six-nucleotide match to both a V gene segment and a J gene segment. A rearrangement was called productive if the CDR3 had no stop codons and remained in frame with V and J, and every other rearrangement was called non-productive. CDR3 was defined according to IMGT convention as the region running from the second conserved V-encoded cysteine to the conserved J-encoded phenylalanine. The earlier analysis of 587 of the donors excluded any sequence lacking an unambiguous match to a single V gene segment. An earlier analysis of 450 to 650 of the donors called V segments functional above 56.7% productive rearrangements and segregating when the between-donor standard deviation exceeded 5%. To diagnose cytomegalovirus status from the catalog of TCR beta chain sequences, a statistical classification framework was built. In a later analysis, V and J genes were assigned by comparing TCR nucleotide sequences against IMGT/GENE-DB human TR gene sequences. In a later analysis, CDR3 sequences and most-parsimonious VDJ recombination scenarios were assigned using the TCRdist pipeline. In a later analysis, every TCR beta chain was defined by the combination of its CDR3 amino acid sequence and its V-gene family, and reads without a unique V-gene family were dropped. As a way to deal with suspected cross-contamination and a sequencing artifact, a later analysis dropped 640 or so nucleotide sequences that were highly shared and had low generation probability. A later analysis calculated a clonal expansion index for each public chain from normalized within-repertoire ranks of inferred template counts. Generation probabilities in a later analysis came from a VDJ recombination model fitted to out-of-frame rearrangements, and those results were checked against IGoR. In a later analysis, hypergeometric tests were used to score TCR-TCR, TCR-HLA and TCR-CMV co-occurrence, with a repertoire-size bias correction applied to TCR pairs. In a later analysis, false discovery rates were estimated by permuting HLA or CMV assignments 20 times. A later analysis grouped co-occurring TCRs with DBSCAN, adding TCRdist sequence similarity when clustering within HLA-allele-positive subsets. For co-occurrence clustering, repertoires with fewer than 30,000 or more than 120,000 public chains were excluded, along with four to six repertoires with anomalous nucleotide sharing. TCRdb took this table from immuneACCESS and kept in-frame rearrangements with V and J called. Such tables lack part of the clones; where checked against another copy, unresolved V genes explain under half of the gap, and the rest is unexplained. V and J calls and clone size follow that table, whereas D and trimming were derived from the DNA. In all, the sample holds roughly 130,000 clones, and 75% to 85% of those were seen once. 1% of the sample rests with the top ten.

As concerns this clone: Which antigen it targets is not known. No per-base quality is available; no much larger clone lies one base away.

General conclusions and limits of the study: In a later analysis, HLA-associated TCR beta chains showed more clonal expansion and lower generation probabilities than non-associated chains that were equally common. A further reported finding was that TCR beta sequences accurately predicted the HLA-A and HLA-B alleles for most subjects in the first cohort. A later genetic analysis associated a missense DCLRE1C variant with V-gene and J-gene trimming of TCR beta chains, and an independent cohort replicated the association. A total of around 150 TCR beta chains were listed by the study as associated with cytomegalovirus. Three of the identified cytomegalovirus-associated TCR beta chains were confirmed in vitro to be specific for cytomegalovirus antigens. Roughly uniform sequencing depth across donors was assumed in presence/absence analyses, although this assumption may not hold. Immune exposure information for the cohort was limited to CMV serostatus. In a later analysis, TCR association rates were found to vary across HLA loci, with the most associated TCRs seen for DRB1 alleles and the fewest for HLA-C alleles. Most TCR sequences were seen in very few donors, while some public TCRs were found in many individuals. In both the original and validation cohorts, the classifier was reported to diagnose cytomegalovirus status with high specificity and sensitivity. Some IMGT-functional V segments, including TRBV6-2 and TRBV6-3, could not be told apart with the 87-base-pair reads, so those segments were excluded. Linkage disequilibrium might explain the correlated functional status among segregating V segments, but an unknown experimental factor could not be excluded. The authors suggested that the approach could potentially be generalized to other disease states and immunological phenotypes. Only TCR beta chains were sequenced in this cohort, and the absence of alpha or paired-chain data limited detectable features. According to a later genetic analysis, donors in an Asian-associated ancestry cluster had fewer N-insertions in productive TCRs than the approximately 670-donor mean. Strong co-occurrence of HLA alleles, especially DR and DQ, made assigning TCR associations to individual alleles difficult. In an earlier analysis of under 600 of the donors, most TCR beta V segments were observed in productive rearrangements about 87% or about 30% of the time, broadly matching IMGT annotations. The earlier analysis of some 540 of the donors excluded 15 to 20 rarely observed V segments, including chromosome 9 orphons, because counts were too low. A cluster of highly shared sequence variants was judged likely to represent a technical artifact of the sequencing pipeline. According to a later analysis, parvovirus B19, influenza, CMV and Epstein-Barr virus appeared linked to several top co-occurrence clusters. Because some donors lacked HLA typing at each locus, the association tests relied only on the typed subset. At a false discovery rate of 0.05, a later analysis linked under 20,000 TCR beta sequences to specific HLA alleles. In a later analysis, most CMV-associated TCR beta chains were found to appear HLA-restricted, with HLA associations seemingly driven largely by CMV exposure.

The cohort consisted of 600 to 700 healthy bone marrow donors. Cohort members were all nominally healthy when sampled, although unrecorded immune exposures were likely present. The donor was CMV seronegative and belonged to the group of 352 seronegative cohort members. A peripheral blood sample was collected from each donor, and TCR beta sequencing was performed on peripheral blood mononuclear cells. The Qiagen DNeasy Blood Extraction Kit was used to extract genomic DNA from the blood cell samples. The specimen sequenced was PBMCs. The rearrangement combines TRBV5-1 with TRBJ2-2; the D region possibly corresponds to TRBD1 (6 bases align). The sequence was obtained from a man between 40 and 49 years old in good health and CMV-seronegative. CDR3 reads: CASSPVLGGNTGELFF. The sequenced DNA: TGCGCCAGCAGCCCAGTACTAGGGGGGAACACCGGGGAGCTGTTTTTT.